Below are 32 T cell receptor beta chains sequenced from a single sample in a study of blood T cell repertoires in COVID-19. Produced via immunoSEQ multiplex PCR; TCRdb's table is partial and in-frame only. The sample includes 230,000 or so clones, about nine tenths of them seen just once. Sequenced material: PBMCs or T cells enriched from blood (not recorded which). Receptor source: a woman aged 40 to 50 with acute COVID-19.

V is TRBV5-4 and J is TRBJ1-2; 8 nucleotides align to TRBD1. CDR3 length: 15 residues. Trimming cost V 5 bases and J 0 bases; bases outside gene matches: 6. Germline values: CDR1 SGHNT, CDR2 YYREEE (reference sequence). CDR3 region: CASRSDRGANYGYTF. DNA of the CDR3: TGTGCCAGCAGGTCTGACAGGGGAGCTAACTATGGCTACACCTTC.

The chain uses TRBV5-1 and TRBJ2-2; 15 bases are shared with TRBD2. V gave up 0 bases and J gave up 4 bases; unmatched junction bases: 1. CDR3 length: 17 residues. Germline values: CDR1 SGHRS, CDR2 YFSETQ. CDR3 loop: CASSLGTSGGATGELFF. CDR3 in DNA: TGCGCCAGCAGCTTGGGGACTAGCGGGGGGGCCACCGGGGAGCTGTTTTTT.

The chain couples TRBV18 to TRBJ2-5; 7 nucleotides agree with TRBD1. Germline V gene data show CDR1 as KGHSH and CDR2 as LQKENI. CDR3 length: 13 residues. The ends lost 8 bases at V and 1 base at J; junction bases unmatched: 4. The chain's CDR3 is CASGGQLQETQYF. CDR3 coding DNA: TGTGCCAGCGGGGGACAGCTCCAAGAGACCCAGTACTTC.

The J gene is TRBJ1-2, the V gene TRBV18; D is possibly TRBD1 (5 bases). CDR1 KGHSH and CDR2 LQKENI come from the germline V gene. Trimming left V 3 bases short and J 4 bases short, with 15 bases between. The CDR3 extends over 15 amino acids. CDR3 nucleotides: TGTGCCAGCTCACCCGAAAGACAGCGGGGCTATGGCTACACCTTC. Its protein product is CASSPERQRGYGYTF.

J is TRBJ1-2 and V is TRBV27; 9 nucleotides agree with TRBD1. V gave up 6 bases and J gave up 4 bases; unmatched junction bases: 3. CDR3 length equals 13 residues. Germline lookup yields CDR1 MNHEY and CDR2 SMNVEV (reference sequence). In DNA, the CDR3 is TGTGCCAGCAGCGGGACAGGGTTCTATGGCTACACCTTC. Protein: CASSGTGFYGYTF.

The chain is built from TRBV5-4 and TRBJ2-1, with D possibly matching TRBD2 (6 bases). Germline values: CDR1 SGHNT, CDR2 YYREEE (reference sequence). Trimming left V 3 bases short and J 9 bases short, with 13 bases between. This CDR3 region has 13 residues. CDR3 bases: TGTGCCAGCAGCTACGGGACTGCCCCTGAGCAGTTCTTC. Translated, it gives CASSYGTAPEQFF.

The J gene is TRBJ1-5, the V gene TRBV2, with 9 nucleotides matching TRBD1. The V gene's germline CDR1 is SNHLY and CDR2 FYNNEI. CDR3 length: 19 residues. J was trimmed by 2 bases and V by 6 bases; bases with no gene match: 17. CDR3 DNA: TGTGCCAGCAGCTCCCCCCGGGGACAGGGAACCGATGGCAATCAGCCCCAGCATTTT. Its protein is CASSSPRGQGTDGNQPQHF.

This chain connects TRBV18 to TRBJ1-1; no reliable D call. The CDR3 is 15 residues long. The V end lost 1 base, the J end lost 5 bases, and 14 bases lay between the germline ends. Looked up from germline, CDR1 is KGHSH and CDR2 is LQKENI. CDR3: CASSPRASRETEAFF. The DNA of the CDR3 is TGTGCCAGCTCACCACGGGCCTCAAGGGAGACTGAAGCTTTCTTT.

The chain recombines TRBV10-3 with TRBJ1-6; D gene unclear. Germline V gives CDR1 ENHRY, CDR2 SYGVKD. Deletions cut 0 bases from V and 10 bases from J, with 13 bases between. This CDR3 is built from 15 residues. Here the CDR3 reads CAISESGALISPLHF. Written as DNA, the CDR3 is TGTGCCATCAGTGAGTCCGGAGCCCTAATCTCACCCCTCCACTTT.

The chain combines TRBV14 with TRBJ2-3; 11 bases match TRBD2. This CDR3 comprises 16 residues. The germline V gene has CDR1 SGHDN and CDR2 FVKESK. J lost 4 bases, V lost 4 bases, and 7 bases had no gene match. DNA for the CDR3: TGTGCCAGCAGCCGAAGACTAGCGGGGTTTGCAGATACGCAGTATTTT. The encoded protein is CASSRRLAGFADTQYF.

This rearrangement joins TRBV10-3 to TRBJ2-1; 14 bases match TRBD2. The CDR3 is 16 amino acids. V was clipped by 6 bases and J by 7 bases; unmatched bases: 8. Germline assignment: CDR1 ENHRY and CDR2 SYGVKD. CDR3 region: CAISLATSGGVNEQFF. CDR3 nucleotide sequence: TGTGCCATCAGCCTTGCGACTAGCGGGGGGGTAAATGAGCAGTTCTTC.

V gene TRBV19 combines with J gene TRBJ1-2; tentative D call: TRBD1 (6 bases). CDR3 length equals 13 residues. Germline V gene lookup returns CDR1 LNHDA and CDR2 SQIVND (reference sequence). Trimming stripped 2 bases from V and 6 bases from J, with 10 bases between. DNA for the CDR3: TGTGCCAGTAGTATATACAGGGCGAATGGCTACACCTTC. Translation gives CASSIYRANGYTF.

The chain is built from TRBV18 and TRBJ2-6, with D tentatively TRBD2 (5 bases). The germline CDR1 and CDR2 sequences are KGHSH and LQKENI. Trimming pared 2 bases from V and 0 bases from J, leaving 8 bases between. The CDR3 has 16 residues. This chain's CDR3 is CASSPGSGSGANVLTF. The CDR3 bases are TGTGCCAGCTCACCAGGGAGCGGCTCTGGGGCCAACGTCCTGACTTTC.

In the case of this clone: The same CDR3 also results from other DNA sequences found in this sample. The V gene is TRBV3-1 (or the pseudogene TRBV3-2), the J gene TRBJ1-1, with D hard to call. The V and J ends lost 1 base and 2 bases respectively, with 8 bases between them. The CDR3 consists of 14 residues. Per germline, CDR1 LGHDT and CDR2 YNNKEL (reference sequence). The CDR3 DNA is TGTGCCAGCAGCCAAGGGCGGAAAAACACTGAAGCTTTCTTT. Translated: CASSQGRKNTEAFF.

With regard to this clone: Mismatch with germline at one junction end may stem from a read error. This sequence joins TRBV18 and TRBJ1-5; D possibly corresponds to TRBD1 (5 bases). There are 15 residues in the CDR3. The germline gives CDR1 KGHSH, CDR2 LQKENI. CDR3 in amino acids: CASSVGGGVDQPQHF. The CDR3 nucleotides read TGCGCCAGCTCAGTGGGCGGAGGGGTGGATCAGCCCCAGCATTTT.

Details on this clone: Other DNA sequences in the same sample also yield this CDR3. The chain links TRBV19 to TRBJ1-1; perhaps TRBD1 as D (6 bases). This CDR3 has 14 amino acids. Between the trimmed V and J ends, which lost 4 bases and 4 bases, there was a span of 13 bases. Per germline, CDR1 LNHDA and CDR2 SQIVND (reference sequence). CDR3 sequence reads: CASSTYTGSTEAFF. The CDR3 bases are TGTGCCAGTAGTACCTACACAGGGAGCACTGAAGCTTTCTTT.

This chain connects TRBV29-1 to TRBJ1-2; 11 nucleotides line up with TRBD1. The V gene end was trimmed by 6 bases and the J gene end by 6 bases; junction bases not matched to a gene: 3. Germline V lookup: CDR1 SQVTM, CDR2 ANQGSEA. This CDR3 spans 12 amino acids. CDR3 nucleotide sequence: TGCAGCGTCCCGGGACAGGGGGATGGCTACACCTTC. It is translated as CSVPGQGDGYTF.

The V gene is TRBV4-1, the J gene TRBJ1-1; a possible D gene is TRBD1 (6 bases). The CDR3 contains 14 residues. The germline gives CDR1 MGHRA, CDR2 YSYEKL. Trimming left V 4 bases short and J 10 bases short, with 19 bases between. The CDR3 DNA reads TGCGCCAGCAGCCCAGCCCGACAGGCCCCTGTAGCTTTCTTT. This encodes CASSPARQAPVAFF.

This chain connects TRBV5-5 to TRBJ2-2; 8 bases match TRBD1. CDR1 and CDR2 (germline): SGHKS, YYEKEE (reference sequence). CDR3 length: 15 amino acids. Trimming at V came to 2 bases and at J to 4 bases, leaving 4 bases not matched to a gene. This CDR3 is CASSFGTGVTGELFF. CDR3 bases: TGTGCCAGCAGCTTTGGGACAGGTGTCACCGGGGAGCTGTTTTTT.

This sequence joins TRBV7-9 and TRBJ2-1; 15 bases line up with TRBD2. This CDR3 is 14 amino acids long. J was trimmed by 10 bases and V by 4 bases; bases with no gene match: 2. Germline-derived CDR1 and CDR2 are SEHNR and FQNEAQ (reference sequence). CDR3 in amino acids: CASSSGLAGGEQFF. CDR3 bases: TGTGCCAGCAGCTCGGGACTAGCGGGGGGCGAGCAGTTCTTC.

The chain uses TRBV6-5 and TRBJ1-1, with 9 bases that match TRBD1. The V segment lost 5 bases and the J segment 4 bases; nucleotides outside the gene matches: 5. Germline CDR1 MNHEY, CDR2 SVGAGI. The CDR3 is made up of 14 amino acids. The CDR3 protein is CASSPGTGTTEAFF. In DNA, the CDR3 is TGTGCCAGCAGTCCCGGGACAGGGACCACTGAAGCTTTCTTT.

This clone came up once. This rearrangement joins TRBV28 to TRBJ1-4; D remains unclear. The germline V gene has CDR1 MDHEN and CDR2 SYDVKM. Trimming pared 5 bases from V and 0 bases from J, leaving 13 bases between. The CDR3 extends over 16 amino acids. The CDR3 loop reads CASSPGLLATNEKLFF. DNA for the CDR3: TGTGCCAGCAGTCCCGGACTTCTTGCAACTAATGAAAAACTGTTTTTT. Together with reference TRBV28 and TRBJ1-4, the CDR3 gives the full variable domain: DVKVTQSSRYLVKRTGEKVFLECVQDMDHENMFWYRQDPGLGLRLIYFSYDVKMKEKGDIPEGYSVSREKKERFSLILESASTNQTSMYLCASSPGLLATNEKLFFGSGTQLSVL.

The V call is TRBV29-1, the J call TRBJ2-1, with 12 bases that match TRBD2. V lost 1 base and J lost 8; bases outside the gene matches: 9. Germline V CDR1 and CDR2: SQVTM, ANQGSEA. This CDR3 spans 16 amino acids. CDR3 sequence (DNA): TGCAGCGTTGAAGGGCTAGCGGGGGGGAGGAGGCATGAGCAGTTCTTC. Protein sequence: CSVEGLAGGRRHEQFF.

The V call is TRBV25-1, the J call TRBJ2-5, with TRBD1 identical over 12 bases. This CDR3 contains 16 residues. V lost 9 bases and J lost 3; bases outside the gene matches: 11. Germline CDR1 and CDR2: MGHDK and SYGVNS. Here the CDR3 reads CASSGTGGAGEETQYF. The CDR3 DNA reads TGTGCCAGTTCGGGGACAGGGGGCGCGGGGGAAGAGACCCAGTACTTC.

V usage is TRBV18 and J usage is TRBJ2-7, with 7 bases aligning to TRBD2. Germline CDR1 KGHSH, CDR2 LQKENI. This CDR3 is 11 amino acids long. The J segment lost 7 bases and the V segment lost 8 bases, leaving 5 bases of the junction unmatched. The CDR3 DNA reads as TGTGCCAGCCGGGCGGGGGATGAGCAGTACTTC. Residues: CASRAGDEQYF. Variable domain in full (rest from reference TRBV18 and TRBJ2-7): NAGVMQNPRHLVRRRGQEARLRCSPMKGHSHVYWYRQLPEEGLKFMVYLQKENIIDESGMPKERFSAEFPKEGPSILRIQQVVRGDSAAYFCASRAGDEQYFGPGTRLTVT.

The chain combines TRBV5-1 with TRBJ2-2; 10 bases align to TRBD2. The CDR3 is made up of 16 amino acids. With V trimmed by 1 base and J by 7 bases, 7 bases remained unmatched. Germline lookup yields CDR1 SGHRS and CDR2 YFSETQ. The CDR3 here is CASSLSAGGPDGELFF. CDR3 nucleotide sequence: TGCGCCAGCAGCTTGTCAGCGGGGGGGCCGGACGGGGAGCTGTTTTTT. The full variable domain, rest sourced from reference TRBV5-1 and TRBJ2-2, is KAGVTQTPRYLIKTRGQQVTLSCSPISGHRSVSWYQQTPGQGLQFLFEYFSETQRNKGNFPGRFSGRQFSNSRSEMNVSTLELGDSALYLCASSLSAGGPDGELFFGEGSRLTVL.

The chain carries TRBV9 and TRBJ1-2, with TRBD1 as a possible D gene (5 bases). CDR3 length equals 13 residues. V lost 3 bases and J 7 bases, leaving 13 bases between the germline ends. Germline V gene sequence: CDR1 SGDLS, CDR2 YYNGEE. The CDR3 sequence: CASSATRDGGYTF. In nucleotides, the CDR3 is TGTGCCAGCAGCGCAACCAGGGATGGTGGCTACACCTTC.

In its sample, this clone was seen a few times. CDR3 bases: TGTGCCAGCAGTTCCCCGCGGGGGGTCACAGATACGCAGTATTTT. It codes for CASSSPRGVTDTQYF. The V and J genes are TRBV6-6 and TRBJ2-3; 8 positions agree with TRBD2. The germline CDR1 and CDR2 sequences are MNHNY and SVGAGI (reference sequence). The trim removed 4 bases at V and 2 bases at J, leaving 5 bases unmatched. The CDR3 is 15 residues long.

The chain carries TRBV6-5 and TRBJ2-2, with 7 bases identical to TRBD1. CDR3 length equals 13 residues. In germline, CDR1 is MNHEY, CDR2 SVGAGI. The junction had 4 bases not matched to a gene; V was cut back by 6 bases and J by 6 bases. CDR3 amino acids: CASSRQGAGELFF. In DNA, the CDR3 is TGTGCCAGCAGCCGTCAGGGGGCCGGGGAGCTGTTTTTT.

CDR3 coding DNA: TGCGCCAGCAGCGAAACGAGAAGGGGGACCCTCCGGGCCTATGGCTACACCTTC. This sequence encodes CASSETRRGTLRAYGYTF. This chain uses TRBV4-1 with TRBJ1-2, with a tentative D call TRBD1 (6 bases). The ends were cut back, 5 bases at V and 4 bases at J, with 26 bases in the middle. The CDR3 is made up of 18 amino acids. The germline gives CDR1 MGHRA, CDR2 YSYEKL.

This chain uses TRBV6-5 with TRBJ1-1; no clear D. This CDR3 is built from 15 residues. V lost 0 bases and J lost 1, with 9 bases in between. Germline lookup yields CDR1 MNHEY and CDR2 SVGAGI. Here the CDR3 DNA reads TGTGCCAGCAGTTACTCTTTCGGAGGGAACACTGAAGCTTTCTTT. Translation gives CASSYSFGGNTEAFF.

This chain joins TRBV18 and TRBJ2-7; no definite D call. Germline values: CDR1 KGHSH, CDR2 LQKENI. The CDR3 runs to 12 residues. Between the trimmed V and J ends, which lost 2 bases and 6 bases, there was a span of 8 bases. CDR3 protein: CASSPASGEQYF. The CDR3, as DNA: TGTGCCAGCTCACCAGCATCGGGCGAGCAGTACTTC.